One sample yielded the 6 T cell receptor beta chains listed below, sequenced in a study of T-cell reconstitution after alpha-beta-depleted transplantation in children. It was with unique molecular identifiers that the TCRbeta library was prepared. Via MiXCR, TCRdb re-called the PCR reads, giving one row per CDR3 protein. The top ten clones hold 28% of a sample with about a million distinct CDR3 sequences, about 30% of them seen once. The material sequenced was PBMCs, mostly from graft donor cells, taken 360 days after TCRalphabeta/CD19-depleted stem cell transplant. The receptor source for this set is a boy younger than two who had a stem cell transplant for SCID, so the T cells may come from the graft donor.

The chain has TRBV20-1 and TRBJ1-6, with TRBD1 matching over 10 bases. Per the germline V gene, CDR1 is DFQATT and CDR2 is SNEGSKA (reference sequence). J was trimmed by 8 bases and V by 5 bases; bases with no gene match: 6. The length of the CDR3 is 14 residues. This chain's CDR3 is CSAPLTGGDSPLHF. In DNA, the CDR3 is TGCAGTGCTCCTCTGACAGGGGGCGATTCACCCCTCCACTTT.

The CDR3 sequence: CASRRAQTNTEAFF. In nucleotides, the CDR3 is TGCGCCAGCAGAAGGGCACAGACGAACACTGAAGCTTTCTTT. V usage is TRBV5-1 and J usage is TRBJ1-1; D uncertain. There are 14 residues in the CDR3. The germline V gene has CDR1 SGHRS and CDR2 YFSETQ. V lost 5 bases, J lost 1 base, and 12 bases lay in between.

This sequence joins TRBV15 and TRBJ2-7; D is perhaps TRBD1 or TRBD2 (6 bases each). V dropped 0 bases and J dropped 0 bases, with 15 bases sitting between them. This CDR3 contains 17 residues. Per the germline V gene, CDR1 is LNHNV and CDR2 is YYDKDF (reference sequence). CDR3 nucleotide sequence: TGTGCCACCAGCAGAGATCGGGGGCGATGGACCTCCTACGAGCAGTACTTC. It yields the protein CATSRDRGRWTSYEQYF.

This clonotype has more than one count but fewer than ten. The V gene is TRBV12-3 or TRBV12-4, the J gene TRBJ2-2, with D perhaps TRBD2 (6 bases). V was cut by 6 bases and J by 5 bases, with 13 bases left in between. CDR3 length: 14 residues. The CDR3 loop reads CASSRPEGTGELFF. Here the CDR3 DNA reads TGTGCCAGCAGCCGCCCGGAGGGGACCGGGGAGCTGTTTTTT.

The J gene is TRBJ1-1, the V gene TRBV12-5; D not resolved. The germline V gene has CDR1 LGHNT and CDR2 FRNRAP. CDR3 length equals 14 residues. Trimming pared 6 bases from V and 0 bases from J, leaving 11 bases between. CDR3 residues: CASGPQPMNTEAFF. CDR3 bases: TGTGCTAGTGGCCCCCAACCCATGAACACTGAAGCTTTCTTT.

The chain couples TRBV29-1 to TRBJ2-3; 7 bases map to TRBD2. V trimming: 3 bases; J trimming: 5 bases; junction bases outside the gene matches: 2. This CDR3 has 12 amino acids. Looked up from germline, CDR1 is SQVTM and CDR2 is ANQGSEA. CDR3 bases: TGCAGCGTTGATTGGGGGGGAGATACGCAGTATTTT. It encodes CSVDWGGDTQYF.